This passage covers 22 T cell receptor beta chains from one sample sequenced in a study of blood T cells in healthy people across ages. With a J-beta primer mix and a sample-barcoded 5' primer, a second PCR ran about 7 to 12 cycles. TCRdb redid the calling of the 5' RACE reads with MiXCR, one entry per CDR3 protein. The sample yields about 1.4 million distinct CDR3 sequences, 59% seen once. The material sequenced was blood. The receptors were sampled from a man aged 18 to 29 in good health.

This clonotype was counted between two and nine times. The chain's CDR3 is CASSLPLGDEQFF. CDR3 nucleotides: TGCGCCAGCAGCTTGCCCTTAGGCGATGAGCAGTTCTTC. J is TRBJ2-1 and V is TRBV5-1; no clear D. The ends were cut back, 1 base at V and 8 bases at J, with 10 bases in the middle. The CDR3 contains 13 residues. CDR1 is SGHRS, CDR2 YFSETQ, per germline.

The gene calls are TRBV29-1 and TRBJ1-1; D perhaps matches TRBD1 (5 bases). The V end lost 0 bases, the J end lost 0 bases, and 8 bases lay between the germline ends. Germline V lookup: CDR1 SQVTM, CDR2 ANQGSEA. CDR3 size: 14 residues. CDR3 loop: CSVEDPQVNTEAFF. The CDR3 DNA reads TGCAGCGTTGAAGATCCACAGGTGAACACTGAAGCTTTCTTT.

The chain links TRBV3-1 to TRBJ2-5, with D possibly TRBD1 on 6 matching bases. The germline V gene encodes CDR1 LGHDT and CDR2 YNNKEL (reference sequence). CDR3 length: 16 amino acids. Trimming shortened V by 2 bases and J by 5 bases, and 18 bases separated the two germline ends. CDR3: CASSQPARLQGETQYF. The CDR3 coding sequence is TGTGCCAGCAGCCAACCCGCCAGGCTGCAGGGGGAGACCCAGTACTTC.

DNA for the CDR3: TGTGCCAGCAGCGGGGGACTAGCCGTCCGTGAGCAGTTCTTC. Protein sequence: CASSGGLAVREQFF. V is TRBV14 and J is TRBJ2-1, with 9 bases lining up with TRBD2. Germline V lookup: CDR1 SGHDN, CDR2 FVKESK. The CDR3 covers 14 residues. After removal of 5 bases from V and 9 bases from J, the junction contained 8 bases not matched to a gene.

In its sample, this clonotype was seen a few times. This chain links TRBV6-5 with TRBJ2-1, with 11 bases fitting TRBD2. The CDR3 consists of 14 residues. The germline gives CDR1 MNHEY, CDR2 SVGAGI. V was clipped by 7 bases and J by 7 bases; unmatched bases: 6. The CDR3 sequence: CASTLAGGQNEQFF. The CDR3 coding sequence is TGTGCCAGCACCCTAGCGGGGGGTCAGAATGAGCAGTTCTTC.

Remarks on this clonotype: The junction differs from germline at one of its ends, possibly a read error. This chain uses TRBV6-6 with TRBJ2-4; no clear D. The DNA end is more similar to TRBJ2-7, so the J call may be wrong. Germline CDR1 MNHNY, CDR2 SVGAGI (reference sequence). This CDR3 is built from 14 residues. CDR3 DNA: TGTGCCAGCAGCTACTCTACTGACGGGTACGAGCAGTACTTC. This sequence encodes CASSYSTDGYEQYF.

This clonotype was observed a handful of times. DNA of the CDR3: TGTGCCAGCAGCTTATTATTCGCGGCAGGGAGGGACACAGATACGCAGTATTTT. Protein: CASSLLFAAGRDTDTQYF. The chain joins TRBV7-9 to TRBJ2-3; 7 nucleotides line up with TRBD2. Unmatched junction bases numbered 13, after V lost 2 bases and J lost 2 bases. Germline CDR1 SEHNR, CDR2 FQNEAQ (reference sequence). The CDR3 is made up of 18 amino acids.

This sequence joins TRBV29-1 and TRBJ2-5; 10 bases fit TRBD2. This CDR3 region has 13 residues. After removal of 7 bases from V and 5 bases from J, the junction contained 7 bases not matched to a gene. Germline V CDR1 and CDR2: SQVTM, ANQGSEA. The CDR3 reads CSGERGGIETQYF. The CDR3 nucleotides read TGCAGCGGGGAGCGGGGGGGGATTGAGACCCAGTACTTC.

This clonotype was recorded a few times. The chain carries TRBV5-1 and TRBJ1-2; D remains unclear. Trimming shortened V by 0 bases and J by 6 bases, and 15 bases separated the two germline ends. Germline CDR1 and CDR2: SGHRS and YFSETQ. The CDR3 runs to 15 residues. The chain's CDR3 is CASSLDPGILDGYTF. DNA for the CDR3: TGCGCCAGCAGCTTGGATCCGGGCATACTGGATGGCTACACCTTC. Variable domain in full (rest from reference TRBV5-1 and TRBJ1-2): KAGVTQTPRYLIKTRGQQVTLSCSPISGHRSVSWYQQTPGQGLQFLFEYFSETQRNKGNFPGRFSGRQFSNSRSEMNVSTLELGDSALYLCASSLDPGILDGYTFGSGTRLTVV.

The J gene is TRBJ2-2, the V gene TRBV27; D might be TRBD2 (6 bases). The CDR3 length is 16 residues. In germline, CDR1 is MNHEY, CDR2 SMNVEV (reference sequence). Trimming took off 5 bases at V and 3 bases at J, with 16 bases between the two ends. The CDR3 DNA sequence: TGTGCCAGCAGTCCGTCGGCAGGGAGGCACACCGGGGAGCTGTTTTTT. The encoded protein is CASSPSAGRHTGELFF.

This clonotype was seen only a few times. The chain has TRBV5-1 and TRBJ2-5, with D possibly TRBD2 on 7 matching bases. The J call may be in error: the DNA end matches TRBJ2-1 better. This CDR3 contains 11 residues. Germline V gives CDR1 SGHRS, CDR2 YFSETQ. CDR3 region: CASSGAGAQFF. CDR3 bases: TGCGCCAGCAGTGGGGCGGGGGCCCAGTTCTTC.

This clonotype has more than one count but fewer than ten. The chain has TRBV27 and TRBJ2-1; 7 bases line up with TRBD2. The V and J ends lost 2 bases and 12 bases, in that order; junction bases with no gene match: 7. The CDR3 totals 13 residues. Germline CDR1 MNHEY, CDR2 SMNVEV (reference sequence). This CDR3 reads CASSLEERGVQFF. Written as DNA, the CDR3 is TGTGCCAGCAGTTTAGAAGAACGGGGGGTGCAGTTCTTC.

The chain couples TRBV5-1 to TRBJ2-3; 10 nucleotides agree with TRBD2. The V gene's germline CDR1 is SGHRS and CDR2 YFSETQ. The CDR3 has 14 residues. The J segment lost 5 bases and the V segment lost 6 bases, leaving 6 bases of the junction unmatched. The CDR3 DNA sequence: TGCGCCAGCAAAAGCGGGGGGGCAAAAGATACGCAGTATTTT. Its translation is CASKSGGAKDTQYF.

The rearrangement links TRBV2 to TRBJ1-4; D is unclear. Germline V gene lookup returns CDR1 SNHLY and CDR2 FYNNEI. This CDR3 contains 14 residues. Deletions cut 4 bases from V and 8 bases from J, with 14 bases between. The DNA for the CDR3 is TGTGCCAGCAGTGTTAGAGGGCTTGAGGAAAAACTGTTTTTT. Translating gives CASSVRGLEEKLFF.

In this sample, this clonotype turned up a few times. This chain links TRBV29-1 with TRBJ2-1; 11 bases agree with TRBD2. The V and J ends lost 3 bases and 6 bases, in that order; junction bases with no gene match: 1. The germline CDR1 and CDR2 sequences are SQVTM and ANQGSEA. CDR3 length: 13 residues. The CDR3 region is CSVDTSGSNEQFF. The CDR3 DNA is TGCAGCGTTGATACTAGCGGGAGCAATGAGCAGTTCTTC.

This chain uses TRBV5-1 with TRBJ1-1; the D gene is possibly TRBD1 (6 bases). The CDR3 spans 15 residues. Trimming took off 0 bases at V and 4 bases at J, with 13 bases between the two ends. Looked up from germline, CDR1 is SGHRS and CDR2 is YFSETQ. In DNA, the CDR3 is TGCGCCAGCAGCTTGGGGGCGACAGGACTCACTGAAGCTTTCTTT. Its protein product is CASSLGATGLTEAFF. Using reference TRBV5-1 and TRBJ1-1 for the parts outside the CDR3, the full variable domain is KAGVTQTPRYLIKTRGQQVTLSCSPISGHRSVSWYQQTPGQGLQFLFEYFSETQRNKGNFPGRFSGRQFSNSRSEMNVSTLELGDSALYLCASSLGATGLTEAFFGQGTRLTVV.

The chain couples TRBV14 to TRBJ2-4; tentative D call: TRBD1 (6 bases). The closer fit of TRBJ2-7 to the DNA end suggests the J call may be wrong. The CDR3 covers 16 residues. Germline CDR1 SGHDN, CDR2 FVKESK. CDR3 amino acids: CASSPSFRGSGYEQYF. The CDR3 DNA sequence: TGTGCCAGCAGCCCGTCATTCAGGGGTAGTGGCTACGAGCAGTACTTC.

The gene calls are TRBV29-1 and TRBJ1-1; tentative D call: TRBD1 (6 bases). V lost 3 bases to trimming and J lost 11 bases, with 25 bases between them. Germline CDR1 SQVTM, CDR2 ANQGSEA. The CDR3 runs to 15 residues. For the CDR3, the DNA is TGCAGCGTTGATTTCGGGGGGCCTAACGGATGGTGGGCTTTCTTT. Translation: CSVDFGGPNGWWAFF. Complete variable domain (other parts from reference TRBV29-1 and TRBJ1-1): SAVISQKPSRDICQRGTSLTIQCQVDSQVTMMFWYRQQPGQSLTLIATANQGSEATYESGFVIDKFPISRPNLTFSTLTVSNMSPEDSSIYLCSVDFGGPNGWWAFFGQGTRLTVV.

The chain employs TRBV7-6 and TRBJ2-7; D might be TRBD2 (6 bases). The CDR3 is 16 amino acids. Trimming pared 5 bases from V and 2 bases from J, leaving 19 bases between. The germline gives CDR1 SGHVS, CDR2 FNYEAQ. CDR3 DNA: TGTGCCAGCAGCCCTAGCGCCGGGACGGGTGCCTACGAGCAGTACTTC. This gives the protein CASSPSAGTGAYEQYF.

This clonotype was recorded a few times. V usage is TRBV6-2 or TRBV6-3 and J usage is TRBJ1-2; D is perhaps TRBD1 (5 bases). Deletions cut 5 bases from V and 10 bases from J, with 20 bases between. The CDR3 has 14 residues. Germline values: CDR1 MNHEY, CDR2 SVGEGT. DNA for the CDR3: TGTGCCAGCAGTCCGAGCCGACAGCCAGTGGACTACACCTTC. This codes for CASSPSRQPVDYTF.

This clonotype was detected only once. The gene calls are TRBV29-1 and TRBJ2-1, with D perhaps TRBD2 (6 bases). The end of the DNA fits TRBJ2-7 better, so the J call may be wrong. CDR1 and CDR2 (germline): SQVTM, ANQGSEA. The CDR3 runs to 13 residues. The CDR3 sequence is CSSRAGSYNEQYF. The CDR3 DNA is TGCAGCAGCCGAGCCGGGAGCTACAATGAGCAGTACTTC.

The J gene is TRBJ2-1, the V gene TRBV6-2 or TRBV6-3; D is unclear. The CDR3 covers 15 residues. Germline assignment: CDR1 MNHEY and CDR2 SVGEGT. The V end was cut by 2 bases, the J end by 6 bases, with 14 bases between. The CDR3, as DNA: TGTGCCAGCAGTTACGCGAGGACCTCAGGCAATGAGCAGTTCTTC. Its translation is CASSYARTSGNEQFF.